What follows is one T cell receptor beta chain and its context. Sequencing used immunoSEQ multiplex PCR; TCRdb keeps in-frame clones, though not all of them. Here the sample spans 55,000 to 70,000 clones, around four fifths being singletons. Per germline, CDR1 MDHEN and CDR2 SYDVKM. There are 14 residues in the CDR3. The V end was cut by 2 bases, the J end by 0 bases, with 7 bases between. This entry comes from a study of OX40 agonist ivuxolimab in advanced cancers. This TCR came from an adult with an advanced solid tumor such as melanoma, head and neck, liver or kidney cancer. The sequencing here drew on CD4+ or CD8+ T cells sorted from blood, taken in a trial of the OX40 agonist ivuxolimab. The rearrangement joins TRBV28 to TRBJ1-1; no clear D gene. The CDR3 coding sequence is TGTGCCAGCAGTTTAATGGTGTTGAACACTGAAGCTTTCTTT. The encoded protein is CASSLMVLNTEAFF.